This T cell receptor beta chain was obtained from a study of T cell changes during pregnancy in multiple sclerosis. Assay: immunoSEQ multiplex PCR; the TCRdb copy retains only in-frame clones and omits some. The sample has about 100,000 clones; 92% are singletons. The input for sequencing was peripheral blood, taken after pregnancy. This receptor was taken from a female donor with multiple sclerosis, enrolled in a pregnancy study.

The CDR3 sequence is CASSSRGGYEQYF. The CDR3, as DNA: TGTGCCAGCAGCTCGCGGGGGGGCTACGAGCAGTACTTC. The rearrangement links TRBV5-6 to TRBJ2-7; TRBD2 agrees at 9 bases. This CDR3 has 13 amino acids. With V trimmed by 3 bases and J by 3 bases, 1 base remained unmatched. CDR1 and CDR2 from the germline V gene are SGHDT and YYEEEE.